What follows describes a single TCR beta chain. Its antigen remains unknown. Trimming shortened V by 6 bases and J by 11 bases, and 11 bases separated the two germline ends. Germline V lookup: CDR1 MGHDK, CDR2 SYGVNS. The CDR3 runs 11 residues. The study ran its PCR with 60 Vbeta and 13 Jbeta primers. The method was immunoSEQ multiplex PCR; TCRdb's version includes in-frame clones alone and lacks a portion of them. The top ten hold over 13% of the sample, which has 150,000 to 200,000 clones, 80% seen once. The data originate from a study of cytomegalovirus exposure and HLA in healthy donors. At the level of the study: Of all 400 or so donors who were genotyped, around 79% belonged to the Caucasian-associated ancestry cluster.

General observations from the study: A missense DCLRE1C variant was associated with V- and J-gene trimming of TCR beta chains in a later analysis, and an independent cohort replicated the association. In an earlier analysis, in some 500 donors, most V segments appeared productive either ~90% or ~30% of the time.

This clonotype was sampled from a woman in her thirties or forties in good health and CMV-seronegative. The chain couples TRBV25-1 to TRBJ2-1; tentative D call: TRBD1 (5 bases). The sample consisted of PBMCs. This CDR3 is CASSVQAQQFF. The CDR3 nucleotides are TGTGCCAGCAGCGTACAGGCCCAGCAGTTCTTC. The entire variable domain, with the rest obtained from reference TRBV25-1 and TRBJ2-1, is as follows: EADIYQTPRYLVIGTGKKITLECSQTMGHDKMYWYQQDPGMELHLIHYSYGVNSTEKGDLSSESTVSRIRTEHFPLTLESARPSHTSQYLCASSVQAQQFFGPGTRLTVL.